One and the same sample provided the 30 T cell receptor beta chains below, sequenced in a study of CD8+ T cells in alopecia areata. Following RNA extraction, reverse transcription yielded cDNA that acted as the sequencing template. Data came from immunoSEQ multiplex PCR; TCRdb stores just in-frame clones and leaves some out. The sample holds approximately 54,000 clones, around 96% seen once. The sequencing here drew on CD8+ T cells sorted from blood, taken at week 0. These receptors originate from a human donor with alopecia areata.

V is TRBV25-1 and J is TRBJ2-7; D is unresolved. Trimming shortened V by 1 base and J by 5 bases, and 15 bases separated the two germline ends. The V gene's germline CDR1 is MGHDK and CDR2 SYGVNS. The length of the CDR3 is 15 residues. The CDR3 sequence: CASSEWAGAGDEQYF. CDR3 DNA: TGTGCCAGCAGTGAATGGGCAGGCGCTGGCGACGAGCAGTACTTC.

This sequence joins TRBV18 and TRBJ2-6, with D uncertain. The germline CDR1 and CDR2 sequences are KGHSH and LQKENI. CDR3 length equals 16 residues. Trimming pared 1 base from V and 0 bases from J, leaving 7 bases between. CDR3 protein: CASSPRPTSGANVLTF. Here the CDR3 DNA reads TGTGCCAGCTCACCACGTCCAACCTCTGGGGCCAACGTCCTGACTTTC. The full variable domain, rest sourced from reference TRBV18 and TRBJ2-6, is NAGVMQNPRHLVRRRGQEARLRCSPMKGHSHVYWYRQLPEEGLKFMVYLQKENIIDESGMPKERFSAEFPKEGPSILRIQQVVRGDSAAYFCASSPRPTSGANVLTFGAGSRLTVL.

The chain recombines TRBV15 with TRBJ1-2, with 11 bases lining up with TRBD1. The V gene's germline CDR1 is LNHNV and CDR2 YYDKDF (reference sequence). V was pared by 5 bases and J by 8 bases, with 10 bases of the junction left unmatched. This CDR3 comprises 15 residues. CDR3 amino acids: CATSGWDRGVEGYTF. The CDR3 DNA follows: TGTGCCACCAGCGGATGGGACAGGGGGGTCGAAGGCTACACCTTC.

The chain is built from TRBV19 and TRBJ2-1, with 13 bases aligning to TRBD2. The J segment lost 7 bases and the V segment lost 5 bases, leaving 5 bases of the junction unmatched. Germline CDR1 and CDR2: LNHDA and SQIVND (reference sequence). The CDR3 has 15 residues. The CDR3 DNA reads as TGTGCCAGTAGTGTAACTAGCGGGGGGGTTAATGAGCAGTTCTTC. This encodes CASSVTSGGVNEQFF.

The chain employs TRBV4-3 and TRBJ1-4, with D tentatively TRBD1 (5 bases). The germline V and J ends were trimmed by 5 bases and 8 bases, with 15 bases remaining between them. Germline V gene data show CDR1 as LGHNA and CDR2 as YSLEER. CDR3 size: 14 residues. CDR3 amino acids: CASSDRGWDEKLFF. The DNA for the CDR3 is TGCGCCAGCAGCGACCGGGGCTGGGACGAAAAACTGTTTTTT.

The rearrangement joins TRBV4-1 to TRBJ2-3, with D possibly called TRBD1 or TRBD2 (5 bases each). The V end lost 11 bases, the J end lost 3 bases, and 18 bases lay between the germline ends. Germline V gene sequence: CDR1 MGHRA, CDR2 YSYEKL. There are 14 residues in the CDR3. In DNA form, the CDR3 reads TGCGCCTCTAAGTGGGGGAAAGAAACAGATACGCAGTATTTT. It codes for CASKWGKETDTQYF.

The CDR3 DNA follows: TGTGCCAGCAGCAGCGACAATGAGCAGTTCTTC. Translation gives CASSSDNEQFF. The chain combines TRBV7-9 with TRBJ2-1; D is unresolved. Germline values: CDR1 SEHNR, CDR2 FQNEAQ (reference sequence). The V end lost 5 bases, the J end lost 5 bases, and 4 bases lay between the germline ends. This CDR3 has 11 amino acids.

The chain has TRBV29-1 and TRBJ2-7; 7 bases line up with TRBD2. The CDR3 has 15 amino acids. Germline lookup yields CDR1 SQVTM and CDR2 ANQGSEA. V was clipped by 1 base and J by 4 bases; unmatched bases: 10. The CDR3 protein is CSVEAAGEARYEQYF. The CDR3, as DNA: TGCAGCGTTGAAGCGGCGGGGGAGGCCCGTTACGAGCAGTACTTC.

This clone is a singleton in its sample. The rearrangement links TRBV4-1 to TRBJ1-4; the D is unclear. Trimming removed 0 bases at V and 3 bases at J, with 8 bases between. Germline CDR1 and CDR2: MGHRA and YSYEKL. The CDR3 consists of 15 residues. The CDR3: CASSQDVAANEKLFF. CDR3 coding DNA: TGCGCCAGCAGCCAAGATGTCGCGGCTAATGAAAAACTGTTTTTT.

CDR3 bases: TGTGCCAGCAGCTTAGAGCCACCTCTAGGGCTCGGCGACGGGCAGTACTTC. It is translated as CASSLEPPLGLGDGQYF. The chain has TRBV11-2 and TRBJ2-7; the D is unclear. This CDR3 comprises 17 residues. The germline V gene has CDR1 SGHAT and CDR2 FQNNGV. V was cut by 0 bases and J by 9 bases, with 24 bases left in between.

The chain is built from TRBV19 and TRBJ1-5, with 9 bases lining up with TRBD1. The V and J ends lost 5 bases and 0 bases, in that order; junction bases with no gene match: 8. CDR3 length: 17 amino acids. Germline V gives CDR1 LNHDA, CDR2 SQIVND (reference sequence). The CDR3, as DNA: TGTGCCAGTAGTGCTCGGACAGGGGAGTATAGCAATCAGCCCCAGCATTTT. This sequence encodes CASSARTGEYSNQPQHF.

The chain uses TRBV7-2 and TRBJ2-7; 8 bases agree with TRBD2. This CDR3 is 15 amino acids long. CDR1 is SGHTA, CDR2 FQGNSA, per germline. The ends lost 5 bases at V and 3 bases at J; junction bases unmatched: 9. CDR3 DNA: TGTGCCAGCAGCCACGGGAGCAGCGGGGGCTACGAGCAGTACTTC. Residues: CASSHGSSGGYEQYF.

This clone was found once. The rearrangement links TRBV7-9 to TRBJ2-1; TRBD1 might be the D (6 bases). Between the trimmed V and J ends, which lost 1 base and 2 bases, there was a span of 15 bases. Germline V gene lookup returns CDR1 SEHNR and CDR2 FQNEAQ (reference sequence). This CDR3 region has 17 residues. The CDR3 DNA reads as TGTGCCAGCAGCTTAGAGCAGGGGATAAGACCCTACAATGAGCAGTTCTTC. It encodes CASSLEQGIRPYNEQFF.

The chain links TRBV7-9 to TRBJ2-1; 10 bases are shared with TRBD1. The CDR3 is 15 amino acids. The V segment lost 3 bases and the J segment 3 bases; nucleotides outside the gene matches: 2. Germline loops: CDR1 SEHNR, CDR2 FQNEAQ (reference sequence). Here the CDR3 reads CASSFRTGGYNEQFF. Here the CDR3 DNA reads TGTGCCAGCAGCTTTCGGACAGGGGGCTACAATGAGCAGTTCTTC.

The chain is built from TRBV2 and TRBJ2-3, with TRBD2 matching 7 bases. Germline lookup yields CDR1 SNHLY and CDR2 FYNNEI. The CDR3 runs to 15 residues. J lost 2 bases, V lost 6 bases, and 8 bases had no gene match. DNA of the CDR3: TGTGCCAGCAGGGAGGTAGCGGGCGCCACAGATACGCAGTATTTT. It codes for CASREVAGATDTQYF.

This chain connects TRBV7-9 to TRBJ2-7; 7 bases align to TRBD1. The CDR3 is 15 residues long. Trimming took 4 bases from V and 2 from J; bases not matched to a gene: 8. CDR1 is SEHNR, CDR2 FQNEAQ, per germline (reference sequence). As DNA, the CDR3 is TGTGCCAGCAGCTCTGACAGGGCAGTCACCTACGAGCAGTACTTC. Protein: CASSSDRAVTYEQYF.

The V and J genes are TRBV4-1 and TRBJ2-5, with D unresolved. The CDR3 has 14 residues. CDR1 and CDR2 from the germline V gene are MGHRA and YSYEKL. V lost 7 bases to trimming and J lost 1 base, with 13 bases between them. The CDR3 sequence: CASTLDEAQETQYF. The CDR3 region has the DNA TGCGCCAGCACCCTCGACGAAGCCCAAGAGACCCAGTACTTC.

This chain connects TRBV10-2 to TRBJ2-7; 9 positions match TRBD1. V shed 4 bases and J 1 base; nucleotides not matched to a gene: 5. CDR3 size: 15 residues. The V gene's germline CDR1 is WSHSY and CDR2 SAAADI. The CDR3 DNA is TGCGCCAGCAGTGGCGGGACAGGGAGATCCTACGAGCAGTACTTC. It yields the protein CASSGGTGRSYEQYF.

The V call is TRBV23-1, the J call TRBJ2-5; possibly TRBD2 for D (6 bases). TRBV23-1 is recorded as an ORF, its role being uncertain. The CDR3 is 19 amino acids. Trimming left V 0 bases short and J 2 bases short, with 22 bases between. CDR3 sequence: CASSQSKGDSVSPQETQYF. CDR3 bases: TGCGCCAGCAGTCAATCGAAAGGGGACTCCGTTTCACCTCAAGAGACCCAGTACTTC.

V gene TRBV4-1 combines with J gene TRBJ2-1, with unresolved D. The CDR3 is 15 residues long. V lost 0 bases to trimming and J lost 4 bases, with 10 bases between them. Germline V lookup: CDR1 MGHRA, CDR2 YSYEKL. The CDR3 loop reads CASSQDLRGYNEQFF. For the CDR3, the DNA is TGCGCCAGCAGCCAAGACTTAAGAGGTTACAATGAGCAGTTCTTC.

The CDR3 loop is CASSEGSEQYF. CDR3 coding DNA: TGTGCCAGCAGTGAGGGATCCGAGCAGTACTTC. This rearrangement joins TRBV6-1 to TRBJ2-7; D unclear. This CDR3 has 11 residues. Trimming took 3 bases from V and 6 from J, leaving 6 bases between them. From germline, CDR1 is MNHNS and CDR2 SASEGT.

V and J are TRBV7-3 and TRBJ2-3; weak D call: TRBD2 (6 bases). Germline V lookup: CDR1 SGHTA, CDR2 FQGTGA. V shed 0 bases and J shed 0 bases, with 7 bases lying between them. The CDR3 totals 15 residues. Here the CDR3 reads CASSLTGGSTDTQYF. The CDR3 bases are TGTGCCAGCAGCTTAACCGGGGGAAGCACAGATACGCAGTATTTT.

The rearrangement links TRBV30 to TRBJ2-1; 13 bases match TRBD2. With 1 base clipped from V and 8 bases from J, the junction kept 5 bases outside the gene matches. The CDR3 runs 15 residues. Germline values: CDR1 GTSNPN, CDR2 SVGIG (reference sequence). The CDR3 nucleotides are TGTGCCTGGAGTGAACTAGCGGGGGGGCCCTATGAGCAGTTCTTC. Amino acids: CAWSELAGGPYEQFF.

The rearrangement uses TRBV4-1 and TRBJ2-6, with D perhaps TRBD1 (5 bases). V was shortened by 1 base and J by 2 bases, with 15 bases between the two germline ends. Per germline, CDR1 MGHRA and CDR2 YSYEKL. CDR3 length: 18 amino acids. The chain's CDR3 is CASSQVPGKEAGANVLTF. Here the CDR3 DNA reads TGCGCCAGCAGCCAAGTCCCAGGGAAGGAAGCTGGGGCCAACGTCCTGACTTTC.

The chain recombines TRBV5-1 with TRBJ2-1; 7 bases fit TRBD1. The J segment lost 6 bases and the V segment lost 3 bases, leaving 6 bases of the junction unmatched. From germline, CDR1 is SGHRS and CDR2 YFSETQ. The CDR3 runs to 14 residues. The CDR3 spells CASSSTGNGNEQFF. The CDR3 DNA follows: TGCGCCAGCAGCTCGACAGGGAACGGCAATGAGCAGTTCTTC.

The count of this clone is one. The gene calls are TRBV7-6 and TRBJ2-7, with 8 bases aligning to TRBD2. After removal of 5 bases from V and 4 bases from J, the junction contained 10 bases not matched to a gene. The CDR3 spans 15 residues. CDR1 and CDR2 (germline): SGHVS, FNYEAQ. The CDR3 is CASSPGGSGVYEQYF. Here the CDR3 DNA reads TGTGCCAGCAGCCCCGGGGGTAGCGGGGTATACGAGCAGTACTTC.

The J gene is TRBJ1-5, the V gene TRBV5-6; 10 bases fit TRBD1. CDR1 is SGHDT, CDR2 YYEEEE, per germline. CDR3 length: 17 residues. With 4 bases clipped from V and 6 bases from J, the junction kept 13 bases outside the gene matches. The CDR3 DNA follows: TGTGCCAGCAGCGAGAGCGGGACAGGGGTAATTTCTCAGCCCCAGCATTTT. Amino acid sequence: CASSESGTGVISQPQHF.

This clone was detected only once. V and J are TRBV30 and TRBJ2-1, with 12 bases identical to TRBD2. The CDR3 sequence is 13 residues long. The germline V gene has CDR1 GTSNPN and CDR2 SVGIG (reference sequence). J was trimmed by 10 bases and V by 1 base; bases with no gene match: 2. CDR3 in DNA: TGTGCCTGGAGTGCCGGACTAGCGGGGGAGCAGTTCTTC. This encodes CAWSAGLAGEQFF.

This sequence joins TRBV29-1 and TRBJ2-7; D is possibly TRBD2 (5 bases). Trimming removed 3 bases at V and 0 bases at J, with 9 bases between. The germline V gene encodes CDR1 SQVTM and CDR2 ANQGSEA. CDR3 length: 13 residues. The chain's CDR3 is CSVDYGNSYEQYF. CDR3 nucleotide sequence: TGCAGCGTTGATTACGGGAACTCCTACGAGCAGTACTTC.

This chain links TRBV7-9 with TRBJ2-1; 10 positions agree with TRBD2. CDR1 SEHNR and CDR2 FQNEAQ come from the germline V gene (reference sequence). The CDR3 loop spans 12 amino acids. V shed 4 bases, J shed 10 bases, and the junction held 1 base outside the gene matches. CDR3 bases: TGTGCCAGCAGCTGGACTAGCGGCGAGCAGTTCTTC. This codes for CASSWTSGEQFF.